This is a list of T cell receptor beta chains from one sample in a study of immune evolution from preneoplasia to lung adenocarcinoma. Produced via immunoSEQ multiplex PCR; TCRdb's table is partial and in-frame only. The sample shows some 11,000 clones, 82% of them seen only once. The sequenced material came from FFPE minimally invasive lung adenocarcinoma tissue. These receptors were taken from a person between 70 and 80 years old with lung adenocarcinoma. The conserved cysteine and the conserved F or W are not part of the CDR3 here.

TRBV16 | ASSQSDSNQPQH
TRBV28 | ASSPPLGLGADTQY
TRBV28 | ASSARVFEAF
TRBV9 | ASSVAGLNTGELF
TRBV27 | ASSFPVAPQETQY
TRBV11-3 | ASSLDSTGFTTDTQY
TRBV28 | ASSWTSGRAGVSTDTQY
TRBV18 | ASSPGQAQETQY
TRBV6-1 | ATRTNRYSNQPQH
TRBV6-6 | ASSYGPTGTGELF
TRBV11-2 | ASSLAGGINSPLH
TRBV2 | ATKGADSEAF
TRBV4-2 | ASSQDTYLPYEQY
TRBV10-3 | AISESPIGWAF
TRBV7-7 | ASSARTSRYYEQY
TRBV30 | AWSPSPPPGHEQY
TRBV5-6 | ASSLAGGAQEQY
TRBV5-5 | ASSPDRGRGGYT
TRBV25-1 | ASSPDAGELF
TRBV28 | ASRGADISNQPQH
TRBV28 | ASSLPTGVQETQY
TRBV28 | ATSGGARTGELF
TRBV29-1 | SVDALGGGGRSGYT
TRBV5-1 | ASSIRTVQETQY
TRBV11-3 | ASSAGTSGTVEQY
TRBV30 | AWTEVINSPLH
TRBV6-1 | ASSVSDGEPQH
TRBV6-5 | ASRPLLGTEAF
TRBV7-8 | ASSLLMNTEAF